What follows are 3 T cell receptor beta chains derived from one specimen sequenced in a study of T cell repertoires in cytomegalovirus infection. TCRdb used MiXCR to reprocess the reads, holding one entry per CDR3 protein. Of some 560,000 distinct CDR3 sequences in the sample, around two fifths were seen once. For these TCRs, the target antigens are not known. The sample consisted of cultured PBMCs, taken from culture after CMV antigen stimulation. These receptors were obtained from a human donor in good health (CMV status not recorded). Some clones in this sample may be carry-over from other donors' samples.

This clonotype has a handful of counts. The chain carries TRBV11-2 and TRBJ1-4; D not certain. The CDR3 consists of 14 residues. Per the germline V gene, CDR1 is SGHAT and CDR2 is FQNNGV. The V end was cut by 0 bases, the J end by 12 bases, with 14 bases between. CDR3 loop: CASSLELANTELFF. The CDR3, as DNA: TGTGCCAGCAGCTTAGAACTAGCCAACACGGAACTGTTTTTT.

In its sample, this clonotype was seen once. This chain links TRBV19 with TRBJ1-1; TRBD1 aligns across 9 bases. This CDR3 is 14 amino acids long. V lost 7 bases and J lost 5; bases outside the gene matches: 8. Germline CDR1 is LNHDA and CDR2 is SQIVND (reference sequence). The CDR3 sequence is CASTRDRVTTEAFF. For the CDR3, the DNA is TGTGCCAGTACCCGGGACAGGGTAACGACTGAAGCTTTCTTT.

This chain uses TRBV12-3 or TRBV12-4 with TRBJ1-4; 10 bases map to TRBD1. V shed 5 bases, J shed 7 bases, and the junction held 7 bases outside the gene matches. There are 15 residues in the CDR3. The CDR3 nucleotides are TGTGCCAGCAGTCCCCGGACAGGGGGAAGTGAAAAACTGTTTTTT. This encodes CASSPRTGGSEKLFF.